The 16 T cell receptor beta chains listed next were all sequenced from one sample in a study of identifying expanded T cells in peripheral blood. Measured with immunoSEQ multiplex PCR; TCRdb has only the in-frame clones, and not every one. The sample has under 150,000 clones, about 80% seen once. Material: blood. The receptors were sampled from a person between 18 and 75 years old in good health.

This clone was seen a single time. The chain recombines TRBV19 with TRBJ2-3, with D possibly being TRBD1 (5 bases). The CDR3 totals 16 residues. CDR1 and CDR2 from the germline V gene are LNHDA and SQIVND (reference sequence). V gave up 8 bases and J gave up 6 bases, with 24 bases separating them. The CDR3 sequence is CASAAVVGVELDTQYF. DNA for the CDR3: TGTGCCAGTGCGGCCGTGGTAGGGGTTGAGTTGGATACGCAGTATTTT.

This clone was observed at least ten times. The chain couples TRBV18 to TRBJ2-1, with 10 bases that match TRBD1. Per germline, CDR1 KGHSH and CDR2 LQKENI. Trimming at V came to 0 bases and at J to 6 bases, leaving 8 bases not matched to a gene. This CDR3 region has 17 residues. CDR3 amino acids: CASSPPGPGQGTNEQFF. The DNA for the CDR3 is TGTGCCAGCTCACCACCGGGCCCGGGACAGGGGACCAATGAGCAGTTCTTC. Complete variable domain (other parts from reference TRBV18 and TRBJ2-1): NAGVMQNPRHLVRRRGQEARLRCSPMKGHSHVYWYRQLPEEGLKFMVYLQKENIIDESGMPKERFSAEFPKEGPSILRIQQVVRGDSAAYFCASSPPGPGQGTNEQFFGPGTRLTVL.

The CDR3 sequence is CAITIGGFLNTEAFF. The CDR3 DNA reads TGTGCCATCACCATAGGAGGATTTTTGAACACTGAAGCTTTCTTT. The rearrangement links TRBV28 to TRBJ1-1; D unclear. CDR3 length: 15 residues. V was clipped by 10 bases and J by 0 bases, with 18 bases between them. Germline V gives CDR1 MDHEN, CDR2 SYDVKM.

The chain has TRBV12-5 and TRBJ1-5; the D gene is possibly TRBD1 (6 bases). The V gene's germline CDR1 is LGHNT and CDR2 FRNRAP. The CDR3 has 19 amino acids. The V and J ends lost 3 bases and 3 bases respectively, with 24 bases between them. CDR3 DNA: TGTGCTAGTGGTTTTGTGTTGGACAGCGGACTCGTTACCAATCAGCCCCAGCATTTT. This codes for CASGFVLDSGLVTNQPQHF. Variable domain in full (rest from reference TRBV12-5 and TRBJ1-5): DARVTQTPRHKVTEMGQEVTMRCQPILGHNTVFWYRQTMMQGLELLAYFRNRAPLDDSGMPKDRFSAEMPDATLATLKIQPSEPRDSAVYFCASGFVLDSGLVTNQPQHFGDGTRLSIL.

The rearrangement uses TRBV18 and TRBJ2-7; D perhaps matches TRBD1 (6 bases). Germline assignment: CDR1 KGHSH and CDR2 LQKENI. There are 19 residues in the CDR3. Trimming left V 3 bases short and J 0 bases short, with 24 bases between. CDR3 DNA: TGTGCCAGCTCACCTCAGCCGATGTCTAACAGGGCCCTCTCCTACGAGCAGTACTTC. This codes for CASSPQPMSNRALSYEQYF.

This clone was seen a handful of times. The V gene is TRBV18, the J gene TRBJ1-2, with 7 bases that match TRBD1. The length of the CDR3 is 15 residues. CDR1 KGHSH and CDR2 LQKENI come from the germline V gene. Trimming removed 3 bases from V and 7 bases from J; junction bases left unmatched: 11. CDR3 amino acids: CASSPQTGYLLGYTF. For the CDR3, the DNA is TGTGCCAGCTCACCCCAGACAGGGTACTTACTTGGCTACACCTTC.

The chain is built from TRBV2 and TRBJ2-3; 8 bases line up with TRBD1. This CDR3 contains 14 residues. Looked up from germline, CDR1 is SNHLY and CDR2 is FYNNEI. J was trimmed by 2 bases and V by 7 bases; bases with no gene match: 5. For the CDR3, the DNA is TGTGCCAGCACTGAGGACAGGGACACAGATACGCAGTATTTT. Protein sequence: CASTEDRDTDTQYF.

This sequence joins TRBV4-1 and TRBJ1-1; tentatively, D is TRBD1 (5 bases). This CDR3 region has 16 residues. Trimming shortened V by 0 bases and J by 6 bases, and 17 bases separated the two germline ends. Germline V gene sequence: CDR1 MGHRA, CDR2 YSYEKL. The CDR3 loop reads CASSQDRWGRGAEAFF. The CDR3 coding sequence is TGCGCCAGCAGCCAAGATCGGTGGGGACGAGGAGCTGAAGCTTTCTTT.

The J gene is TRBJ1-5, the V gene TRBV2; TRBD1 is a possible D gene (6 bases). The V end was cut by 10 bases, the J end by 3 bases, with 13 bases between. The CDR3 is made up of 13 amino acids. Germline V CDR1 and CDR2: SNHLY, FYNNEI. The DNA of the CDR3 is TGTGCCACCGAGGGGGGGCCCAATCAGCCCCAGCATTTT. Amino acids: CATEGGPNQPQHF.

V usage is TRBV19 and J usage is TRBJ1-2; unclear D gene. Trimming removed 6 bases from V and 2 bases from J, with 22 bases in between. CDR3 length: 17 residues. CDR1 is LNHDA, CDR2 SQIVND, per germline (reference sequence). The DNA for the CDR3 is TGTGCCAGTAGGGTGGTCAGCCACCCGGGGTCCAACTATGGCTACACCTTC. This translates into CASRVVSHPGSNYGYTF.

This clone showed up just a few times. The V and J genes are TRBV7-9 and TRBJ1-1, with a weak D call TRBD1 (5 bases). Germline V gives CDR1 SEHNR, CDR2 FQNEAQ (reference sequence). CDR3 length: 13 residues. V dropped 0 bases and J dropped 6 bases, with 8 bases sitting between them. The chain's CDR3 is CASSLAGVAEAFF. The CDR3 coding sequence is TGTGCCAGCAGCTTAGCAGGGGTGGCTGAAGCTTTCTTT.

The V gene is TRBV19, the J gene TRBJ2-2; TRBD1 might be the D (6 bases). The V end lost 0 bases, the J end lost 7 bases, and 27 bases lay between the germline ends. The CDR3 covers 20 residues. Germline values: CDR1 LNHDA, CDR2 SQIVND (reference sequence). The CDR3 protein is CASSIDSLPSVGAGVGELFF. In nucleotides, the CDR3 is TGTGCCAGTAGTATAGATAGCCTCCCGTCCGTGGGGGCAGGCGTCGGGGAGCTGTTTTTT.

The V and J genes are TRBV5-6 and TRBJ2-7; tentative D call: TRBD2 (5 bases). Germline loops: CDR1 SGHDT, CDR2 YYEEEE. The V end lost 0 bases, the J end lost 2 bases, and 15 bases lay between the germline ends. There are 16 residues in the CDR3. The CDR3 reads CASSLAVSAEAYEQYF. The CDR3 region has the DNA TGTGCCAGCAGCTTGGCCGTGAGCGCGGAGGCCTACGAGCAGTACTTC.

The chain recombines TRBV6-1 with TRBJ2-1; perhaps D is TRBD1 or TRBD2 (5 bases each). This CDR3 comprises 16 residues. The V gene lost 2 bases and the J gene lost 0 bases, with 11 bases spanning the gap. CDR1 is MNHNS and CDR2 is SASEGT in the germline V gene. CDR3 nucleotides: TGTGCCAGCAGTGAATGGGGGAGTAGCTCCTACAATGAGCAGTTCTTC. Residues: CASSEWGSSSYNEQFF.

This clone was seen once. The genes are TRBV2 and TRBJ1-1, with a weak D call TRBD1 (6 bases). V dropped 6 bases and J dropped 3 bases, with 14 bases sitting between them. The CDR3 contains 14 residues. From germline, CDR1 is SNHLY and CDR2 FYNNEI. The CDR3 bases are TGTGCCAGCAGGAAAAACCAGGGGTACACTGAAGCTTTCTTT. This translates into CASRKNQGYTEAFF.

Here the CDR3 reads CASSSPYTNYGYTF. The CDR3 coding sequence is TGTGCCAGCAGTTCACCCTATACTAACTATGGCTACACCTTC. The chain employs TRBV5-4 and TRBJ1-2; D is unclear. Germline values: CDR1 SGHNT, CDR2 YYREEE (reference sequence). The CDR3 length is 14 residues. Trimming stripped 5 bases from V and 0 bases from J, with 11 bases between.